The rows below give T cell receptor beta chains drawn from one sample of a study of CD8+CD57+ T cells in acquired aplastic anemia. Via MiXCR, TCRdb re-called the reads, giving one row per CDR3 protein. The sample comprises roughly 240,000 distinct CDR3 sequences, around half of which are singletons, and 6.5% to 10% rests with the top ten. Input material: sorted CD4+, CD8+, or CD8+CD57+ T cells (not recorded which) from PBMCs. The receptors shown here come from a human donor with aplastic anemia. CDR3s include the opening cysteine and the closing phenylalanine or tryptophan. The order of the fields is V gene, CDR3 protein.

TRBV7-6,CASSSTTGSEAFF
TRBV2,CASRMDTTNSPLHF
TRBV24-1,CATRPGQGTTGELFF
TRBV14,CASSQGLAEAAVFLGYTF
TRBV9,CASSVGQGIHEQYF
TRBV6-1,CASSELGLGQPQHF
TRBV20-1,CSASTRTGRAFEAFF
TRBV5-6,CASSATGTHPSRDTEAFF
TRBV7-3,CASSPGQLYGYTF
TRBV9,CASSSDVETFHEQFF
TRBV5-6,CASSLGGASNQPQHF
TRBV3-1,CASSPEGSQTMNTEAFF
TRBV7-6,CASSPGGRPTYEQYF
TRBV9,CASSQGLDSSTDTQYF
TRBV7-6,CASSLRRGDSYNEQFF
TRBV12-3/TRBV12-4,CASSPEAFF
TRBV6-4,CASSDSLSSYNSPLHF